The present entry profiles one T cell receptor (beta chain) with its context. Its target is unknown. Primers: 60 Vbeta forward and 13 Jbeta reverse. TCRdb's copy holds only in-frame clones and misses some; the assay was immunoSEQ multiplex PCR. The profile shows about 180,000 clones, under 85% of them singletons. CDR3 length equals 14 residues. V was cut by 5 bases and J by 7 bases, with 12 bases left in between. Looked up from germline, CDR1 is WSHSY and CDR2 is SAAADI. This sample was included in a study of cytomegalovirus exposure and HLA in healthy donors. Study background: A data release that came early held roughly 80 million unique TCRs from HLA-typed donors.

General study points: For most TCR beta V segments, an earlier analysis put the productive rate at about 90% or about 30% of the time. Because they were indistinguishable, some V segments, including TRBV6-2 and TRBV6-3, were excluded.

The sequence was collected from a human donor in good health. The chain has TRBV10-2 and TRBJ1-6, with a weak D call TRBD1 (5 bases). The sequenced sample consisted of PBMCs. The CDR3 region has the DNA TGCGCCAGCAGTAAGGACACGGCAAATTCACCCCTCCACTTT. It yields the protein CASSKDTANSPLHF.